These T cell receptor beta chains were read from a single sample in a study of spatial heterogeneity in lung cancer. TCRdb itself ran the 5' RACE reads through MiXCR, one entry per CDR3 protein. The table includes around 110,000 distinct CDR3 sequences, less than 15% detected once. The material was PBMCs, obtained at follow-up. Source of these receptors: a male donor with early-stage non-small cell lung cancer. CDR3s include the opening cysteine and the closing phenylalanine or tryptophan. The D gene is left open where the match is weak. Not every row has a clone size; where given, it reads once, few, many or a size class.

>TRBD1|.|TRBJ1-4|14|TRBV28
CASSLRQGYEKLFF
TGTGCCAGCAGTTTGAGACAGGGGTATGAAAAACTGTTTTTT
>.|.|TRBJ2-5|13|TRBV7-7
CASSPKEQGSQYF
TGTGCTAGCAGCCCGAAGGAGCAGGGGTCCCAGTACTTC
>.|few|TRBJ2-7|11|TRBV28
CATGGRHEQYF
TGTGCCACCGGAGGGCGACACGAGCAGTACTTC
>.|few|TRBJ2-2|15|TRBV11-2
CASSTRGANTGELFF
TGTGCCAGCAGCACCAGGGGCGCGAACACCGGGGAGCTGTTTTTT
>.|many|TRBJ1-1|12|TRBV11-2
CASSPQTLVAFF
TGTGCCAGCAGCCCCCAGACCTTGGTGGCTTTCTTT
>TRBD1|.|TRBJ2-3|16|TRBV4-1
CASSQHPGTGLVTQYF
TGCGCCAGCAGCCAGCATCCCGGGACAGGGTTAGTTACGCAGTATTTT
>.|.|TRBJ2-7|15|TRBV5-1
CASSLTGTLSYEQYF
TGCGCCAGCAGCCTCACCGGGACACTCTCCTACGAGCAGTACTTC
>.|many|TRBJ1-1|15|TRBV4-1
CASSRETARNTEAFF
TGCGCCAGCAGCCGAGAGACAGCTAGGAACACTGAAGCTTTCTTT
>.|.|TRBJ2-7|14|TRBV12-3/TRBV12-4
CASSSSGTAYEQYF
TGTGCCAGCAGTTCGTCCGGGACCGCCTACGAGCAGTACTTC
>.|.|TRBJ1-1|14|TRBV27
CASSLRGVELNAFF
TGTGCCAGCAGTTTGAGAGGAGTGGAGTTGAACGCTTTCTTT
>.|many|TRBJ2-5|15|TRBV20-1
CSARARSTNQETQYF
TGCAGTGCTAGAGCCAGGTCGACCAACCAAGAGACCCAGTACTTC
>.|.|TRBJ2-7|14|TRBV7-9
CASSLGRGAYEQYF
TGTGCCAGCAGCTTAGGGAGGGGCGCGTACGAGCAGTACTTC
>TRBD1|.|TRBJ1-3|17|TRBV4-1
CASSQQPSQGTGNTIYF
TGCGCCAGCAGCCAACAACCCTCACAGGGGACTGGAAACACCATATATTTT
>.|many|TRBJ2-2|14|TRBV10-3
CAISDSDSTGELFF
TGTGCCATCAGTGATTCGGACAGCACCGGGGAGCTGTTTTTT
>TRBD1|many|TRBJ2-7|12|TRBV29-1
CSVAQGALEQYF
TGCAGCGTTGCACAGGGGGCCCTCGAGCAGTACTTC
>TRBD2|.|TRBJ2-3|15|TRBV9
CASSVELAGSDTQYF
TGTGCCAGCAGCGTAGAACTAGCGGGGTCAGATACGCAGTATTTT
>.|many|TRBJ2-2|16|TRBV7-9
CASSLYGTANTGELFF
TGTGCCAGCAGCTTATACGGCACAGCGAACACCGGGGAGCTGTTTTTT
>TRBD1|many|TRBJ1-2|16|TRBV29-1
CSVGGRDRDPPGGYTF
TGCAGCGTTGGGGGCCGGGACAGGGACCCCCCTGGTGGCTACACCTTC
>.|many|TRBJ1-5|14|TRBV5-1
CASSLDSGNQPQHF
TGCGCCAGCAGCTTGGATAGTGGCAATCAGCCCCAGCATTTT
>.|few|TRBJ2-7|16|TRBV12-3/TRBV12-4
CASSVTVGPQTYEQYF
TGTGCCAGCAGTGTTACCGTGGGACCTCAAACCTACGAGCAGTACTTC
>.|many|TRBJ1-5|13|TRBV12-3/TRBV12-4
CASSFRGNQPQHF
TGTGCCAGCAGTTTCAGGGGTAATCAGCCCCAGCATTTT
>.|many|TRBJ1-6|14|TRBV11-2
CASSLGQGVSPLHF
TGTGCCAGCAGCTTAGGGCAGGGAGTCTCACCCCTCCACTTT
>TRBD1|.|TRBJ2-2|15|TRBV7-2
CASNWDSANTGELFF
TGTGCCAGCAACTGGGACAGCGCGAACACCGGGGAGCTGTTTTTT
>TRBD1|.|TRBJ2-1|13|TRBV29-1
CSVMDRGIDEQFF
TGCAGCGTTATGGACAGGGGGATCGATGAGCAGTTCTTC
>.|many|TRBJ2-3|13|TRBV6-5
CASSHQAGDTQYF
TGTGCCAGCAGTCATCAGGCCGGAGATACGCAGTATTTT
>.|many|TRBJ2-7|14|TRBV28
CASSPDASSYEQYF
TGTGCCAGCAGCCCGGACGCCAGCTCCTACGAGCAGTACTTC
>TRBD1|few|TRBJ1-6|13|TRBV3-1
CASTRTGDSPLHF
TGTGCCAGCACCCGGACAGGGGACTCACCCCTCCACTTT
>.|few|TRBJ1-2|13|TRBV20-1
CSARDYRGALGTF
TGCAGTGCTAGAGACTACCGGGGGGCGCTTGGCACCTTC
>.|.|TRBJ1-5|16|TRBV27
CASSPATQNSNQPQHF
TGTGCCAGCAGTCCCGCAACACAGAATAGCAATCAGCCCCAGCATTTT
>.|few|TRBJ1-1|11|TRBV12-3/TRBV12-4
CASQWGPEAFF
TGTGCCAGCCAATGGGGGCCTGAAGCTTTCTTT
>.|.|TRBJ2-1|15|TRBV7-2
CASSLEPLPYNEQFF
TGTGCCAGCAGCTTAGAGCCTCTCCCCTACAATGAGCAGTTCTTC
>.|few|TRBJ1-1|13|TRBV10-3
CAISDPDTTEAFF
TGTGCCATCAGCGACCCCGACACGACTGAAGCTTTCTTT
>TRBD1|many|TRBJ2-3|15|TRBV20-1
CSASRGQVGVDTQYF
TGCAGTGCTTCCAGGGGACAGGTTGGGGTAGATACGCAGTATTTT
>.|few|TRBJ2-5|14|TRBV27
CASSLEGRAGTQYF
TGTGCCAGCAGTTTGGAGGGGCGTGCGGGGACCCAGTACTTC
>.|.|TRBJ2-7|14|TRBV4-1
CASSPLTLPYEQYF
TGCGCCAGCAGCCCCCTAACGCTTCCCTACGAGCAGTACTTC
>.|few|TRBJ2-1|14|TRBV20-1
CSARWADPYNEQFF
TGCAGTGCTAGGTGGGCTGATCCCTACAATGAGCAGTTCTTC
>TRBD2|few|TRBJ2-1|16|TRBV24-1
CATSDHRTRSLNEQFF
TGTGCCACCAGTGATCACCGGACTAGGTCTCTAAATGAGCAGTTCTTC
>.|many|TRBJ1-2|13|TRBV12-3/TRBV12-4
CASTPGGPGGYTF
TGTGCCAGCACCCCGGGGGGGCCCGGTGGCTACACCTTC
>TRBD1|many|TRBJ1-5|14|TRBV20-1
CSARTGGAGQPQHF
TGCAGTGCTCGGACAGGGGGCGCGGGTCAGCCCCAGCATTTT
>.|many|TRBJ1-5|15|TRBV12-3/TRBV12-4
CASSFRSGINQPQHF
TGTGCCAGCAGTTTTCGCTCGGGGATTAATCAGCCCCAGCATTTT
>TRBD2|.|TRBJ2-1|12|TRBV27
CASSYLAGQQFF
TGTGCCAGCAGTTACTTAGCGGGGCAGCAGTTCTTC
>TRBD1|few|TRBJ2-5|16|TRBV14
CASSQTRQGAMETQYF
TGTGCCAGCAGCCAAACTCGACAGGGGGCTATGGAGACCCAGTACTTC
>.|.|TRBJ2-7|14|TRBV20-1
CSAARAGGSYEQYF
TGCAGTGCTGCCCGGGCAGGAGGATCCTACGAGCAGTACTTC
>.|many|TRBJ1-5|16|TRBV6-5
CASSPLWTQLARPQHF
TGTGCCAGCAGTCCCCTATGGACCCAACTGGCCCGGCCCCAGCATTTT
>.|many|TRBJ2-2|14|TRBV29-1
CSAPQGANTGELFF
TGCAGCGCCCCCCAGGGCGCAAACACCGGGGAGCTGTTTTTT